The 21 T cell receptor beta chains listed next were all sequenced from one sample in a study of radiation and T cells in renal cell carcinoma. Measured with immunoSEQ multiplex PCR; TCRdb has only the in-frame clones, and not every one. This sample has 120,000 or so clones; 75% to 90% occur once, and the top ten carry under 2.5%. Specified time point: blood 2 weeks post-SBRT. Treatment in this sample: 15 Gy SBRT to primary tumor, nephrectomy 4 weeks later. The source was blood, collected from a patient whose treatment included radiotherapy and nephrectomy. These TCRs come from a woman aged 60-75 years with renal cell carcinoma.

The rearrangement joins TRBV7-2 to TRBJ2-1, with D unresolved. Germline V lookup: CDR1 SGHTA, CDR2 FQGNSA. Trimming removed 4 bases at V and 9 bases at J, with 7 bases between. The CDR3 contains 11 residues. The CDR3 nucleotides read TGTGCCAGCAGCTACTATAGTGAGCAGTTCTTC. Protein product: CASSYYSEQFF.

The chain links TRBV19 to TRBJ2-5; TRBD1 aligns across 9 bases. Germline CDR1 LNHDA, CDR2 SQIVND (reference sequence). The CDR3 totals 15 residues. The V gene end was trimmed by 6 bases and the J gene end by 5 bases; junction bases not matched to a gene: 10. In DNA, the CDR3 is TGTGCCAGTAGCCCCCCCGGGACAGGGTCGGAGACCCAGTACTTC. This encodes CASSPPGTGSETQYF. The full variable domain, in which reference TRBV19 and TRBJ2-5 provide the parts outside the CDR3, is DGGITQSPKYLFRKEGQNVTLSCEQNLNHDAMYWYRQDPGQGLRLIYYSQIVNDFQKGDIAEGYSVSREKKESFPLTVTSAQKNPTAFYLCASSPPGTGSETQYFGPGTRLLVL.

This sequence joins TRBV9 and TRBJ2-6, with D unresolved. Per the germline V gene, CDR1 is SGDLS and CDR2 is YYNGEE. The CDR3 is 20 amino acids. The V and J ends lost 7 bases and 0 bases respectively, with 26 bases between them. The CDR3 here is CASGVPRERQPSSGANVLTF. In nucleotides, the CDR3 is TGTGCCAGCGGGGTCCCTCGTGAGAGGCAGCCTTCCTCTGGGGCCAACGTCCTGACTTTC.

In DNA form, the CDR3 reads TGTGCCAGCAGCAGGGGGGGGGCCATTGAAAAACTGTTTTTT. This encodes CASSRGGAIEKLFF. The V and J genes are TRBV27 and TRBJ1-4; 7 bases align to TRBD1. The CDR3 covers 14 residues. J lost 7 bases, V lost 6 bases, and 8 bases had no gene match. Germline assignment: CDR1 MNHEY and CDR2 SMNVEV (reference sequence).

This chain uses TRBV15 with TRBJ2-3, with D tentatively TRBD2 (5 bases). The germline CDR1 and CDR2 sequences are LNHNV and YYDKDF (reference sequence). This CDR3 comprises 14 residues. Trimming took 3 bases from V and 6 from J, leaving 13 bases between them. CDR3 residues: CATSRGRDGDTQYF. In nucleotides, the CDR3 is TGTGCCACCAGCAGGGGCCGGGATGGGGATACGCAGTATTTT.

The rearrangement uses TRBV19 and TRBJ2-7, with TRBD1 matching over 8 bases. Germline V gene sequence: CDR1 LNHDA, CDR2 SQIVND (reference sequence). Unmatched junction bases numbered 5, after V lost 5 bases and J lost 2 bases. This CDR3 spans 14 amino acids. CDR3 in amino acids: CASSWDRSPYEQYF. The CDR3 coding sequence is TGTGCCAGTAGTTGGGACAGGTCCCCCTACGAGCAGTACTTC.

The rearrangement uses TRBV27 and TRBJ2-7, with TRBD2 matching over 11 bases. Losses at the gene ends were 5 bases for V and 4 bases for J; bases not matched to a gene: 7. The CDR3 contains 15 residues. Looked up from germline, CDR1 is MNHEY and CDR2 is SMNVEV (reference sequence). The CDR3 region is CASSIRLAGLYEQYF. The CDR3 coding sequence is TGTGCCAGCAGTATACGACTAGCGGGGCTGTACGAGCAGTACTTC.

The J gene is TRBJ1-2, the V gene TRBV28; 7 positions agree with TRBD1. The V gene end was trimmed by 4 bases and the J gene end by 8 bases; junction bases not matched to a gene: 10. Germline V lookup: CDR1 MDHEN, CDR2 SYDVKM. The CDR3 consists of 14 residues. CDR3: CASSSTTGLGGYTF. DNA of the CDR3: TGTGCCAGCAGTTCGACGACAGGGCTCGGCGGCTACACCTTC.

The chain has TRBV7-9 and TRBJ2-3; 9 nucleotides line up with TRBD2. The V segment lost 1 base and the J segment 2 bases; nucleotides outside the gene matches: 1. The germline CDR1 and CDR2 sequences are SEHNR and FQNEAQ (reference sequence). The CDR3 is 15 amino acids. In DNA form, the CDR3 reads TGTGCCAGCAGCTTAGTAGCGGGAGACACAGATACGCAGTATTTT. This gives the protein CASSLVAGDTDTQYF.

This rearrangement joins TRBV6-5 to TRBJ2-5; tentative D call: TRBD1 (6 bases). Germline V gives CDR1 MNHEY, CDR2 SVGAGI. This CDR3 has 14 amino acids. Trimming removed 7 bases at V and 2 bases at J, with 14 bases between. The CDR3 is CASKVSGVQETQYF. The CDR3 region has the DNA TGTGCCAGCAAGGTTTCAGGGGTTCAAGAGACCCAGTACTTC.

This chain's CDR3 is CASSGRQQETQYF. DNA of the CDR3: TGTGCCAGCAGTGGTCGGCAGCAAGAGACCCAGTACTTC. This chain joins TRBV27 and TRBJ2-5, with D unresolved. The germline V gene encodes CDR1 MNHEY and CDR2 SMNVEV (reference sequence). Trimming pared 5 bases from V and 2 bases from J, leaving 9 bases between. This CDR3 spans 13 amino acids.

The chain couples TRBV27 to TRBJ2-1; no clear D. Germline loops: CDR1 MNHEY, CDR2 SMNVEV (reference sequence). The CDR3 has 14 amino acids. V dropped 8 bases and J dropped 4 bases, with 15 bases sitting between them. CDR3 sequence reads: CASGSGQAYNEQFF. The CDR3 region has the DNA TGTGCCAGCGGGTCGGGTCAGGCTTACAATGAGCAGTTCTTC.

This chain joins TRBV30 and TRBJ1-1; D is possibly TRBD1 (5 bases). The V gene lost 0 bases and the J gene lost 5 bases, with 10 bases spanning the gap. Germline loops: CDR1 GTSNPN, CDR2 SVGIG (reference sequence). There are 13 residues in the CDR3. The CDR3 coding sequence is TGTGCCTGGAGTGTAACCGGGGGAACTGAAGCTTTCTTT. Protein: CAWSVTGGTEAFF.

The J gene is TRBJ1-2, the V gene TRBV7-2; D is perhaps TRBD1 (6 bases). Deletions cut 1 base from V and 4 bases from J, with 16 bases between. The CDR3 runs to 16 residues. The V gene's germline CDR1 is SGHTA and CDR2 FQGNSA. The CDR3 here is CASSLGAVGAGYGYTF. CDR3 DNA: TGTGCCAGCAGCTTAGGAGCGGTGGGGGCGGGCTATGGCTACACCTTC. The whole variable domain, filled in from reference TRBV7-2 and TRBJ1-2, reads GAGVSQSPSNKVTEKGKDVELRCDPISGHTALYWYRQSLGQGLEFLIYFQGNSAPDKSGLPSDRFSAERTGGSVSTLTIQRTQQEDSAVYLCASSLGAVGAGYGYTFGSGTRLTVV.

CDR3 coding DNA: TGTGCCAGCAGCTTAGGGGTGGGGAACACTGAAGCTTTCTTT. Protein sequence: CASSLGVGNTEAFF. The chain employs TRBV7-9 and TRBJ1-1, with no clear D. There are 14 residues in the CDR3. V dropped 1 base and J dropped 1 base, with 7 bases sitting between them. CDR1 and CDR2 (germline): SEHNR, FQNEAQ (reference sequence).

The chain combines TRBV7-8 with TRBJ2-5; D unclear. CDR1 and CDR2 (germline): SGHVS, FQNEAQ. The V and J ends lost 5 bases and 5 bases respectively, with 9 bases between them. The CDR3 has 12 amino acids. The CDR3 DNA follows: TGTGCCAGCAGCCAACCGTGGGAGACCCAGTACTTC. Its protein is CASSQPWETQYF.

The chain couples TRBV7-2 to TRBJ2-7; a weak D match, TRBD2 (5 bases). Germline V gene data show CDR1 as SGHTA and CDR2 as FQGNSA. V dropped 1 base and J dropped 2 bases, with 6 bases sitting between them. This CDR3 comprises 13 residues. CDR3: CASSLELAYEQYF. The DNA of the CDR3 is TGTGCCAGCAGCTTAGAACTAGCCTACGAGCAGTACTTC.

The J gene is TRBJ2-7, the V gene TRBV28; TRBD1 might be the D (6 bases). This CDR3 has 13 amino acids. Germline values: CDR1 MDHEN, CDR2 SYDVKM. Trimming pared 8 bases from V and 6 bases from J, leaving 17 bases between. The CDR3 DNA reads TGTGCCAGCTGCATACTGGGACAACTCGAGCAGTACTTC. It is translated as CASCILGQLEQYF.

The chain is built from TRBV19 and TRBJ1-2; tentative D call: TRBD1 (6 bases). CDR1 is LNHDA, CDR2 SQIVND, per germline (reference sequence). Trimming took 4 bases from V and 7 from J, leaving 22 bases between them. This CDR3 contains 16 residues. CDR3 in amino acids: CASSTRITTGFSGYTF. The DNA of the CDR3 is TGTGCCAGTAGTACAAGAATTACGACAGGTTTCAGTGGCTACACCTTC.

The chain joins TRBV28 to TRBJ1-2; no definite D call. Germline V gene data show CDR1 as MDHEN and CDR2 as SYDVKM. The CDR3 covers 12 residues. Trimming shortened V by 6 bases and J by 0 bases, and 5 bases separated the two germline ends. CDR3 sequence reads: CASSLPNYGYTF. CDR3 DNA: TGTGCCAGCAGCCTCCCTAACTATGGCTACACCTTC.

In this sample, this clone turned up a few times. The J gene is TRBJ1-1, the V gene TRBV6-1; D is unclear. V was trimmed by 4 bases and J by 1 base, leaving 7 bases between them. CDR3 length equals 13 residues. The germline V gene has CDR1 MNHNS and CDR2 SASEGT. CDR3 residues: CASSVLENTEAFF. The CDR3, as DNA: TGTGCCAGCAGTGTCCTCGAGAACACTGAAGCTTTCTTT.